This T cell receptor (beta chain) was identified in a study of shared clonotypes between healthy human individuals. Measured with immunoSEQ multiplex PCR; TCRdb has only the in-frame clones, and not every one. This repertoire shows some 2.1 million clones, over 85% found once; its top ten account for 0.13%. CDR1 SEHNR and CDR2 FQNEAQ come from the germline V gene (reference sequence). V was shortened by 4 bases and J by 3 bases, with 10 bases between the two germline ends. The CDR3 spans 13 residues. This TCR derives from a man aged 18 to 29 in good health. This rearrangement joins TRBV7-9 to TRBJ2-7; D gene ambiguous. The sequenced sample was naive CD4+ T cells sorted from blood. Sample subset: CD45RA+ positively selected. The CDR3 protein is CASSSRPGYEQYF. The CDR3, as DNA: TGTGCCAGCAGCTCCAGACCTGGCTACGAGCAGTACTTC.